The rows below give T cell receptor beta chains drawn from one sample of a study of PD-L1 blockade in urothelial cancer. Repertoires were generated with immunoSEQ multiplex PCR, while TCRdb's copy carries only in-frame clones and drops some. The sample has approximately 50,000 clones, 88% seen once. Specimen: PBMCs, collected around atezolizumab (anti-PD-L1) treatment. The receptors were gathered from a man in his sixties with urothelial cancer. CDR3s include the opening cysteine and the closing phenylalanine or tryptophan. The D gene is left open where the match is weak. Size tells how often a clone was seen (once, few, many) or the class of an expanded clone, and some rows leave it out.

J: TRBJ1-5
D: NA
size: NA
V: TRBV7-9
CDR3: CASSLGNLNQPQHF
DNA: TGTGCCAGCAGCTTAGGCAACTTGAATCAGCCCCAGCATTTT

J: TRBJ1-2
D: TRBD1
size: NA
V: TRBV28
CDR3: CASSSFDRVGGYTF
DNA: TGTGCCAGCAGTTCCTTCGACAGGGTGGGCGGCTACACCTTC

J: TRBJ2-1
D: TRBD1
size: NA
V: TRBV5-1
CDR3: CASSDLQGASEQFF
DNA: TGCGCCAGCAGCGATTTACAGGGGGCGAGTGAGCAGTTCTTC

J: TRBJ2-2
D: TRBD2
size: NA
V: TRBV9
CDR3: CASSPRGRGSGELFF
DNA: TGTGCCAGCAGCCCTCGTGGGAGGGGATCCGGGGAGCTGTTTTTT

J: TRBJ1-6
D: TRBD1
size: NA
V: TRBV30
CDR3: CACSGTGDNSPLHF
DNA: TGTGCCTGTTCCGGGACAGGGGATAATTCACCCCTCCACTTT

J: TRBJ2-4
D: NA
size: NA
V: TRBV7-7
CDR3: CASIFGQLAKNIQYF
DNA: TGTGCCAGCATCTTCGGACAGCTAGCCAAAAACATTCAGTACTTC

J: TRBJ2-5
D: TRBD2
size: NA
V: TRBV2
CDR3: CASKSGTRGETQYF
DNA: TGTGCCAGCAAATCCGGGACTAGGGGGGAGACCCAGTACTTC

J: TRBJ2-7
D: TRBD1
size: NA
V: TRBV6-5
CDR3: CASSYGDRGTYEQYF
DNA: TGTGCCAGCAGTTATGGGGACAGGGGGACCTACGAGCAGTACTTC

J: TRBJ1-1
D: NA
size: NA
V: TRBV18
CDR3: CASSPIVGQTNTEAFF
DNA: TGTGCCAGCTCACCTATCGTTGGACAAACGAACACTGAAGCTTTCTTT

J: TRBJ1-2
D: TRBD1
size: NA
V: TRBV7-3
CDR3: CASSTRGTGGGNGYTF
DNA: TGTGCCAGCAGCACGCGGGGGACAGGGGGCGGTAATGGCTACACCTTC

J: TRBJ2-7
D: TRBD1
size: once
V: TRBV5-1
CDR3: CASSLRQGRYEQYF
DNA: TGCGCCAGCAGCCTCCGACAGGGGCGCTACGAGCAGTACTTC

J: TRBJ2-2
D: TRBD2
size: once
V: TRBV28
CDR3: CASRPSGSWTGELFF
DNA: TGTGCCAGCAGGCCTAGCGGGAGTTGGACCGGGGAGCTGTTTTTT

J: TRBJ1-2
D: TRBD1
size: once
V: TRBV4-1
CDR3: CASSHKGQGALGGYTF
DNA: TGCGCCAGCAGCCACAAAGGACAGGGAGCTTTGGGTGGCTACACCTTC

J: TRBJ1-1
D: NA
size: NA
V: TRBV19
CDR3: CASSITVQVSEAFF
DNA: TGTGCCAGTAGTATTACCGTCCAGGTATCTGAAGCTTTCTTT

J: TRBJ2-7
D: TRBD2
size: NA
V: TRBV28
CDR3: CASTTGLALSEQYF
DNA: TGTGCCAGCACCACGGGACTAGCGTTGTCCGAGCAGTACTTC

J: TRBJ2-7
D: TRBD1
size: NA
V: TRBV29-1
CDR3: CSVEGDRGPYEQYF
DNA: TGCAGCGTTGAGGGGGACAGGGGCCCCTACGAGCAGTACTTC

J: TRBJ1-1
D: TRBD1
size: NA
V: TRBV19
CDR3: CASSDRAGNTEAFF
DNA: TGTGCCAGTAGCGACAGGGCCGGGAACACTGAAGCTTTCTTT

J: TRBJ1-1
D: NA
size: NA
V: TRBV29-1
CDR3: CSVELFSGGTEAFF
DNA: TGCAGCGTTGAATTATTTTCGGGGGGCACTGAAGCTTTCTTT

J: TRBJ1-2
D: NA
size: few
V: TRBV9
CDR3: CASSRDTNYGYTF
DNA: TGTGCCAGCAGCAGGGACACCAACTATGGCTACACCTTC

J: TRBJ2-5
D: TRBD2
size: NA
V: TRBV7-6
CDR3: CASSFAGGLETQYF
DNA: TGTGCCAGCAGCTTCGCGGGGGGGCTGGAGACCCAGTACTTC

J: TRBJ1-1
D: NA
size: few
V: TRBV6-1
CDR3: CASRDRGYTEAFF
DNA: TGTGCCAGCAGGGACAGAGGGTACACTGAAGCTTTCTTT

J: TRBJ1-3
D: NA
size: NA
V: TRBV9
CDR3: CASSADRTRGNTIYF
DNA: TGTGCCAGCAGCGCAGACAGGACCCGTGGAAACACCATATATTTT

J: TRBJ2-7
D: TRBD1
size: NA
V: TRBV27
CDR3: CASKPPGQGRNEQYF
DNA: TGTGCCAGCAAGCCCCCGGGACAGGGCCGTAACGAGCAGTACTTC

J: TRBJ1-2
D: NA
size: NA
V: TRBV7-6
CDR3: CASSQMTENYGYTF
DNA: TGTGCCAGCAGCCAGATGACAGAAAACTATGGCTACACCTTC

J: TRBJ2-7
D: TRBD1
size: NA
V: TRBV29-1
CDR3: CSVQGQVGYEQYF
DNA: TGCAGCGTTCAAGGACAGGTAGGCTACGAGCAGTACTTC

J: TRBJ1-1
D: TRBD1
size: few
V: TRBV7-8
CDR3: CASSVQGATTEAFF
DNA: TGTGCCAGCAGCGTACAGGGGGCCACCACTGAAGCTTTCTTT

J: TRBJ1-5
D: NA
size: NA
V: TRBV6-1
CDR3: CASSSLNSNQPQHF
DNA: TGTGCCAGCAGTTCCCTAAATAGCAATCAGCCCCAGCATTTT

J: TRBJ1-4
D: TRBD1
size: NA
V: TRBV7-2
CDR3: CASSADRGLFEKLFF
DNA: TGTGCCAGCAGCGCCGACAGGGGGCTGTTTGAAAAACTGTTTTTT

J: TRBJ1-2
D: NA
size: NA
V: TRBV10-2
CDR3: CASSGGRGYGYTF
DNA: TGCGCCAGCAGTGGAGGCAGGGGATATGGCTACACCTTC

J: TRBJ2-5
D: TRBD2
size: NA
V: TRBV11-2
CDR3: CASSRRTPTSGPWGETQYF
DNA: TGTGCCAGCAGCCGTAGGACACCGACTAGCGGGCCCTGGGGGGAGACCCAGTACTTC

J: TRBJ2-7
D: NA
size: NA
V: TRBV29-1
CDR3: CSVEQSYEQYF
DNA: TGCAGCGTTGAACAGTCCTACGAGCAGTACTTC

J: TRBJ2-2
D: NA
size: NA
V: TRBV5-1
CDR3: CASSLDSSNTGELFF
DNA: TGCGCCAGCAGCTTGGACAGTTCGAACACCGGGGAGCTGTTTTTT

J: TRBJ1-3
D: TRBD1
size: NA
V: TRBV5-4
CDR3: CASSSGQDNSGNTIYF
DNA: TGTGCCAGCAGCAGCGGACAGGACAACTCTGGAAACACCATATATTTT

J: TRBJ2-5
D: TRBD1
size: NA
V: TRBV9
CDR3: CASSTMTGGIETQYF
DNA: TGTGCCAGCAGCACCATGACAGGGGGCATTGAGACCCAGTACTTC

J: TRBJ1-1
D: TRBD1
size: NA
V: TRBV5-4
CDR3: CASSSNRGHTEAFF
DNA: TGTGCCAGCAGCTCGAACAGGGGGCACACTGAAGCTTTCTTT

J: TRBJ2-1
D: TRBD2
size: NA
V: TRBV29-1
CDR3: CSVWGTSGGSSYNEQFF
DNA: TGCAGCGTTTGGGGGACTAGCGGAGGGAGCTCCTACAATGAGCAGTTCTTC

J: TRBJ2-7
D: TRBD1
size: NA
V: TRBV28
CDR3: CASSEQGSSSYEQYF
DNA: TGTGCCAGCAGTGAACAGGGGTCTAGCTCCTACGAGCAGTACTTC

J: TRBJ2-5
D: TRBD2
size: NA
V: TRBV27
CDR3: CASSFSREGFETQYF
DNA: TGTGCCAGCAGTTTTTCGCGGGAGGGTTTCGAGACCCAGTACTTC

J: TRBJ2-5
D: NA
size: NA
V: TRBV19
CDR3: CASTGVQETQYF
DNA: TGTGCCAGTACCGGGGTCCAAGAGACCCAGTACTTC

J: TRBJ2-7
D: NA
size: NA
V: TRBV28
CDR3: CASSSDRFYEQYF
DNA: TGTGCCAGCAGTTCTGACAGGTTTTACGAGCAGTACTTC

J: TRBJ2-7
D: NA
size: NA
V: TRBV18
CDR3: CASSSRTGMSLSEQYF
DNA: TGTGCCAGCTCAAGTCGAACGGGTATGTCCCTGTCCGAGCAGTACTTC

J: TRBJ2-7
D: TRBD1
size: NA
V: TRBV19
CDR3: CASTPGDSSYEQYF
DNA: TGTGCCAGTACCCCAGGGGACAGCTCCTACGAGCAGTACTTC

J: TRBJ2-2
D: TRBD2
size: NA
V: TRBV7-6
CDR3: CASSPRSGTSGRNTGELFF
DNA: TGTGCCAGCAGCCCTAGATCCGGGACTAGCGGGCGAAACACCGGGGAGCTGTTTTTT

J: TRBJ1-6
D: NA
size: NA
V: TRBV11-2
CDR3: CASSLEQGQSSYNSPLHF
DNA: TGTGCCAGCAGCTTAGAACAGGGCCAGAGCTCCTATAATTCACCCCTCCACTTT

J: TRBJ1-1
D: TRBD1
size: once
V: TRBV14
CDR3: CASSSGTGGLAFF
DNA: TGTGCCAGCAGCAGCGGGACAGGGGGCCTGGCTTTCTTT

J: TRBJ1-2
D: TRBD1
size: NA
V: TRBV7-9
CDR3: CASGPQFWQGVGYTF
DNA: TGTGCCAGCGGCCCCCAGTTCTGGCAGGGGGTAGGCTACACCTTC

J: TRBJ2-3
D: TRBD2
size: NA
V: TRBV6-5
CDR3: CASRGSGGDTDTQYF
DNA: TGTGCCAGCAGAGGTAGCGGGGGGGACACAGATACGCAGTATTTT

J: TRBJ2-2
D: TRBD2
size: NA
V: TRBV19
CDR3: CATNGAGGTGELFF
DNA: TGTGCCACCAACGGGGCGGGGGGCACCGGGGAGCTGTTTTTT